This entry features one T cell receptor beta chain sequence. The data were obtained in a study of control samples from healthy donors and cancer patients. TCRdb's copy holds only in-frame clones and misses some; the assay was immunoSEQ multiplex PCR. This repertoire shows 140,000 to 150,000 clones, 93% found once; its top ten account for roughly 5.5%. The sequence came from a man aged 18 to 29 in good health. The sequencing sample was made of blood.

CDR3 protein: CASSPRQGFYEQYF. As DNA, the CDR3 is TGTGCCAGCAGCCCTCGACAGGGGTTCTACGAGCAGTACTTC. This chain joins TRBV9 and TRBJ2-7; 8 positions match TRBD1. The length of the CDR3 is 14 residues. Trimming removed 4 bases from V and 3 bases from J; junction bases left unmatched: 6. CDR1 SGDLS and CDR2 YYNGEE come from the germline V gene.